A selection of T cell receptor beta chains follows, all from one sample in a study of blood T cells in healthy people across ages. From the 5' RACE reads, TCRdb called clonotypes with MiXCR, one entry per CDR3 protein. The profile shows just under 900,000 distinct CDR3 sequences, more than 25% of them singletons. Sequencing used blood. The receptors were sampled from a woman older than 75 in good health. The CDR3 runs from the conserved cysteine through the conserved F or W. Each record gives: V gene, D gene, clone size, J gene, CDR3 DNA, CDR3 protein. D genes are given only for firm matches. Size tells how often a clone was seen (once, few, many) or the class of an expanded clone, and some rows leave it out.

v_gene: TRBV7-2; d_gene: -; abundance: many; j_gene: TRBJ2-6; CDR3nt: TGTGCCAGCAGCTCCAACCCTGGGGCCAACGTCCTGACTTTC; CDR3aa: CASSSNPGANVLTF
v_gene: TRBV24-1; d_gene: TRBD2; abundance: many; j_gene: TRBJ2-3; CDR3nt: TGTGCCACCAGTGACCCGACTAGCGGCACAGATACGCAGTATTTT; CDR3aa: CATSDPTSGTDTQYF
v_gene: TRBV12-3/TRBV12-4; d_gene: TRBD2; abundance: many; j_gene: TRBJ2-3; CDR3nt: TGCGCCAGCAGCTTTAGCGGGGACACAGATACGCAGTATTTT; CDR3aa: CASSFSGDTDTQYF
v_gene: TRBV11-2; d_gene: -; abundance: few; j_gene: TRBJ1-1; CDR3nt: TGTGCCAGCAGCTTAGATCTACGAACTGAAGCTTTCTTT; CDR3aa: CASSLDLRTEAFF
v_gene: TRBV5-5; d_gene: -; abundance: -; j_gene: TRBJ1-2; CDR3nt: TGTGCCAGCAGCACCAACTTGTCACAGCGCTATGGCTACACCTTC; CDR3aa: CASSTNLSQRYGYTF
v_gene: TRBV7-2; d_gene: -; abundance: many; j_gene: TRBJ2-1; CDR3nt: TGTGCCAGCAGCTTACGCCGACAGGCACTCAACAATGAGCAGTTCTTC; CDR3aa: CASSLRRQALNNEQFF
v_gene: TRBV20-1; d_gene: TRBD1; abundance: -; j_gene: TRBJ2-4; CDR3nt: TGCAGTGCTCAGGACAGGGGGAAGGCCAAAAACATTCAGTACTTC; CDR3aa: CSAQDRGKAKNIQYF
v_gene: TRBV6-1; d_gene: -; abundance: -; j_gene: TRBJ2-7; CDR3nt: TGTGCCAGCAGTGAAGGGGACGGAGAGGGCTACGAGCAGTACTTC; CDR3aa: CASSEGDGEGYEQYF
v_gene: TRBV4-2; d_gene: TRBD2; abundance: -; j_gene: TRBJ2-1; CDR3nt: TGTGCCAGCAGCAACTCCCAAGGACTAGCGGGGGGTACTGTCTTCTACAATGAGCAGTTCTTC; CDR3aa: CASSNSQGLAGGTVFYNEQFF
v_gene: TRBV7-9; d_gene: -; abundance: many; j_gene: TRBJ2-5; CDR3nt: TGTGCCAGCAGCTTCTCAGAAATACAAGAGACCCAGTACTTC; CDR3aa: CASSFSEIQETQYF
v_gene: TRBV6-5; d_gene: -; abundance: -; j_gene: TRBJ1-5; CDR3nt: TGTGCCAGCAGTTACTCCGACCCCCACGCAAGCAATCAGCCCCAGCATTTT; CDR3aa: CASSYSDPHASNQPQHF
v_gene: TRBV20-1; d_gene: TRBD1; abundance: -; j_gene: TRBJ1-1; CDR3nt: TGCAGTGCTAGTTCCTCGGGACAGAAGAACACTGAAGCTTTCTTT; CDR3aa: CSASSSGQKNTEAFF
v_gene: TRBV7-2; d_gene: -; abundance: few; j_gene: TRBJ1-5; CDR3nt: TGTGCCAGCAGCTTAGGGGACACTCTTAATCAGCCCCAGCATTTT; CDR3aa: CASSLGDTLNQPQHF
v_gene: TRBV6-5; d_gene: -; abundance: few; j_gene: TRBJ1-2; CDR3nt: TGTGCCAGCAGAGGGATCCCGGGAGGCTACACCTTC; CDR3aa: CASRGIPGGYTF
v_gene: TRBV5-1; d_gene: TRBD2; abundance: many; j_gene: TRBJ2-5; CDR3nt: TGCGCCAGCAGTTTGCGGACTAGCGGGGGCCAACAAGAGACCCAGTACTTC; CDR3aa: CASSLRTSGGQQETQYF
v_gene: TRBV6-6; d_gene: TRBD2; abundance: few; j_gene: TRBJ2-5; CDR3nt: TGTGCCAGCAGTTACAGCGGGGGGGCGGGGGAGACCCAGTACTTC; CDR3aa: CASSYSGGAGETQYF
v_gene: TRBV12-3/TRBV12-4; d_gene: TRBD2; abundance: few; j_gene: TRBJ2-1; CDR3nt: TGTGCCAGCGGTTTAGCGCCTAGCGGGGGGAATGAGCAGTTCTTC; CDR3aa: CASGLAPSGGNEQFF
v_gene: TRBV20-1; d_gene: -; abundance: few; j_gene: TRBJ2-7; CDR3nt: TGCAGTGCTAGCCGGGCTAGTTACAAGCAGTACTTC; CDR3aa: CSASRASYKQYF
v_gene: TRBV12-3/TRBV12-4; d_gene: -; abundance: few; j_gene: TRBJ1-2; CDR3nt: TGTGCCAGCAGTTTAATAGGATATGGCTACACCTTC; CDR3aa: CASSLIGYGYTF
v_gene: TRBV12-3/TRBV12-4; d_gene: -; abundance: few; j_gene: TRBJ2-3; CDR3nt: TGTGCCAGCAGCCCAGAACCTCTTTTCTCCCGAGCAGATACGCAGTATTTT; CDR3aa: CASSPEPLFSRADTQYF
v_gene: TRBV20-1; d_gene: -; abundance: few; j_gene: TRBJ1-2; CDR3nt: TGCAGTGCTATGACCCAGGGGAGCGGCTACACCTTC; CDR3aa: CSAMTQGSGYTF
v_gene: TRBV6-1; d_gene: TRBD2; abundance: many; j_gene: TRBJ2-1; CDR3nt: TGTGCCAGCAGTCCCCCGACTAGCGGGGGGGCGCATGAGCAGTTCTTC; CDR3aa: CASSPPTSGGAHEQFF
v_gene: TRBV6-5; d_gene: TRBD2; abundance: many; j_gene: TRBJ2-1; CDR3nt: TGTGCCAGCAGTTACTCTTGGGGGGGTGCGAATGAGCAGTTCTTC; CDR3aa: CASSYSWGGANEQFF
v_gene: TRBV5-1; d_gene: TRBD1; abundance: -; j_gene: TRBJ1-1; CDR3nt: TGCGCCAGCAGCTCTTCAGGGGGCCAGGGCACTGAAGCTTTCTTT; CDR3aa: CASSSSGGQGTEAFF
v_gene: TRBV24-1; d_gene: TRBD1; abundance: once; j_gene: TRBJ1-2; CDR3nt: TGTGCCACCAGTGATTCCCTAGGCTCCGGACAGGGGGTTGGATATGGCTACACCTTC; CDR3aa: CATSDSLGSGQGVGYGYTF
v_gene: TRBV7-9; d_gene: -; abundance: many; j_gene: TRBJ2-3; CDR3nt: TGTGCCAGCAGCTTATCGGTGGATACGCAGTATTTT; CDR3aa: CASSLSVDTQYF
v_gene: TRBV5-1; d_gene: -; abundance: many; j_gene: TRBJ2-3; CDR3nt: TGCGCCAGCAGCTTGGTTGGGCTTAGCACAGATACGCAGTATTTT; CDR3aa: CASSLVGLSTDTQYF
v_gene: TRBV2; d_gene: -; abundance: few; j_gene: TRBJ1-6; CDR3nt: TGTGCCAGCAGTGACGAGGTCGGGTCTAATTCACCCCTCCACTTT; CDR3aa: CASSDEVGSNSPLHF
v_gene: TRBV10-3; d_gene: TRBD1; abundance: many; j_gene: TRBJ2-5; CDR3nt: TGTGCCATCAGTGAGGTGACAGGGAAAGAGACCCAGTACTTC; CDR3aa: CAISEVTGKETQYF
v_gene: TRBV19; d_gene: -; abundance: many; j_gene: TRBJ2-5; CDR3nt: TGTGCCAGTAGTATGTGGCCGCAAGAGACCCAGTACTTC; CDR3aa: CASSMWPQETQYF
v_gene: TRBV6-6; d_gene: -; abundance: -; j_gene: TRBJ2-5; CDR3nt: TGTGCCAGCAGTTACGGGATTCAAGAGACCCTGTACTTC; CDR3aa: CASSYGIQETLYF
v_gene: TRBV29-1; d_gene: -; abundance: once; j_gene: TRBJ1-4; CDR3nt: TGCAGCGTTGAGGGGGATGAAAAACGGTTTTTT; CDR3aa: CSVEGDEKRFF
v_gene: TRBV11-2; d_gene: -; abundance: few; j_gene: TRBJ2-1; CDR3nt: TGTGCCAGCAATCTCCCACTTAGGGGGAGGATTAACAATGAGCAGTTCTTC; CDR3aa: CASNLPLRGRINNEQFF
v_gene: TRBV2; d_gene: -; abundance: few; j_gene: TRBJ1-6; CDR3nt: TGTGCCAGCAGTAGAGATTATAATTCACCCCTCCACTTT; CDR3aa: CASSRDYNSPLHF
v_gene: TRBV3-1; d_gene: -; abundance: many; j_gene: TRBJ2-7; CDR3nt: TGTGCCAGCAGCCAAGGGCCCCGGGCAGGGGCCCGGGAGCAGTACTTC; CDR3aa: CASSQGPRAGAREQYF
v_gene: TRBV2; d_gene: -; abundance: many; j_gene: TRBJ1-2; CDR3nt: TGTGCCAGCAGTGTAAATGGCCCTCTAGATCTTGTGGACACCTTC; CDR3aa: CASSVNGPLDLVDTF
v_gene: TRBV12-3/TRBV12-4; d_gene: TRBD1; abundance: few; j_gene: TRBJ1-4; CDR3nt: TGTGCCAGCACCCTAAATACAGGGGGCAGAAATGAAAAACTGTTTTTT; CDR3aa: CASTLNTGGRNEKLFF
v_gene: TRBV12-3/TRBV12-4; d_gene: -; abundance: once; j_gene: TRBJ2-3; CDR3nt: TGTGCCAGCACCAAGGGTTTAGGGGGGAGTACAGATGCGCAGTATTTT; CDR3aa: CASTKGLGGSTDAQYF
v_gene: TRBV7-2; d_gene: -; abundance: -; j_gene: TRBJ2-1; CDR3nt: TGTGCCAGCAGCTGGGCTTGGGGGTACAATGAGCAGTTCTTC; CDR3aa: CASSWAWGYNEQFF
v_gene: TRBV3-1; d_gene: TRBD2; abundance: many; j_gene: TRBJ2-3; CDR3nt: TGTGCCAGCAGGCCCGGACTAGCGAGCTTTTATTCGCAGTATTTT; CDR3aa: CASRPGLASFYSQYF
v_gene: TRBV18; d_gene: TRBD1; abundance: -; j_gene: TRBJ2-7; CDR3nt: TGTGCCAGCTCACCATCCGCGGTGTGGGACAGCTTGTCCGAGCAGTACTTC; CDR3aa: CASSPSAVWDSLSEQYF
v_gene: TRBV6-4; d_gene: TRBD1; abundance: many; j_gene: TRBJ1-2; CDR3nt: TGTGCCAGCAGTGAACCGGGACAGGGTGGTGGCTACACCTTC; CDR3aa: CASSEPGQGGGYTF
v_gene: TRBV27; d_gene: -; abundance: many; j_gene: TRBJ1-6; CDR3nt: TGTGCCAGCAGTTTCGGGCGGGGGCGCTTGGGTTCACCCCTCCACTTT; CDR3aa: CASSFGRGRLGSPLHF
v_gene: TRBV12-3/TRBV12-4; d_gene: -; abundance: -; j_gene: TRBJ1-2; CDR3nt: TGTGCCAGCAGGGGTTATGGCTACACCTTC; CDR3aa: CASRGYGYTF
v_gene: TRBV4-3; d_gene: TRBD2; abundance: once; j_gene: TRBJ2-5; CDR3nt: TGCGCCAGCAGCCCTGGGACTAGCGGGATTCGGGGAGAGACCCAGTACTTC; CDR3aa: CASSPGTSGIRGETQYF
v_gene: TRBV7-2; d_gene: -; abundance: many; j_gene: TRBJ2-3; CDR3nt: TGTGCCAGCAGCATAGGCTTTACTAGCACAGATACGCAGTATTTT; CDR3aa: CASSIGFTSTDTQYF
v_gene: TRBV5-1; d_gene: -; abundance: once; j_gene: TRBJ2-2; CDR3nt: TGCGCCAGCAGCTTGTGGCACTCGAACACCGGGGAGCTGTTTTTT; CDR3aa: CASSLWHSNTGELFF
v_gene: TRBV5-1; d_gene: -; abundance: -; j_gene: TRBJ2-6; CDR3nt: TGCGCCAGCAGCTTCAATACGGGGGCCAACGTCCTGACTTTC; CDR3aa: CASSFNTGANVLTF
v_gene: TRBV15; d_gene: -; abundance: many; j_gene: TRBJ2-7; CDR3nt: TGTGCCACCACGGCTCCCGGACTGATCGAGCAGTACTTC; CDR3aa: CATTAPGLIEQYF
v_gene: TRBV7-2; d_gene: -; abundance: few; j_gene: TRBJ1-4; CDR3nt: TGTGCCAGCAGCTTGGGCGGTTTAGGGATCAATGAAAAACTGTTTTTT; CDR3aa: CASSLGGLGINEKLFF
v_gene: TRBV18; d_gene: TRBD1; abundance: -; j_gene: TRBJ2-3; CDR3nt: TGTGCCAGCTCACACCCGGGACAGGGCACAGATACGCAGTATTTT; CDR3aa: CASSHPGQGTDTQYF
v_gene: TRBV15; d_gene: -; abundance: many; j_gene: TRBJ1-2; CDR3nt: TGTGCCACCAGCAGAGGGACAGCTTATGGCTACACCTTC; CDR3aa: CATSRGTAYGYTF
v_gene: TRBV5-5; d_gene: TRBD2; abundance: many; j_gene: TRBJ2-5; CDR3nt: TGTGCCAGCAGCTCAATACTAGCGCGAGAGACCCAGTACTTC; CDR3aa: CASSSILARETQYF
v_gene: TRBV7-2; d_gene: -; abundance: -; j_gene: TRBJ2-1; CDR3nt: TGTGCCAGCAGCTTAGGGGGGGAGACCCAGTTCTTC; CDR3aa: CASSLGGETQFF
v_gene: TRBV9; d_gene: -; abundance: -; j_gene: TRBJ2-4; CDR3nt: TGTGCCAGCAGCGTAGGGGGTAATGAGGGATCCAAAAACATTCAGTACTTC; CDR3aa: CASSVGGNEGSKNIQYF
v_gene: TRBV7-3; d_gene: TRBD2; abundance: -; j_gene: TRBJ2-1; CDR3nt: TGTGCCAGCAGCTTAATCTCACTAGCGGGGGGGCCTTTCAATGAGCAGTTCTTC; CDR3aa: CASSLISLAGGPFNEQFF
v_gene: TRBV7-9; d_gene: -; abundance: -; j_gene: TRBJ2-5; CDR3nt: TGTGCCAGCAGCTGCGTGGGGCTTCGCTACAATGAGCAGTACTTC; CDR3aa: CASSCVGLRYNEQYF
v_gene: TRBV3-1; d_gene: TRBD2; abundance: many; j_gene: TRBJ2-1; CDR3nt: TGTGCCAGCAGTGCCCTGCGGGGGGCCCCTTTCAATGAGCAGTTCTTC; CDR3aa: CASSALRGAPFNEQFF
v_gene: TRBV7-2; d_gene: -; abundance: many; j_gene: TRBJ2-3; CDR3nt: TGTGCCAGCAGCATTAGTCCAGAGGGGACAGATACGCAGTATTTT; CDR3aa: CASSISPEGTDTQYF
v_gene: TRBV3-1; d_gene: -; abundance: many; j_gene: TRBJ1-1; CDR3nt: TGTGCCAGCAGCCATTACACTGAAGCTTTCTTT; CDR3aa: CASSHYTEAFF